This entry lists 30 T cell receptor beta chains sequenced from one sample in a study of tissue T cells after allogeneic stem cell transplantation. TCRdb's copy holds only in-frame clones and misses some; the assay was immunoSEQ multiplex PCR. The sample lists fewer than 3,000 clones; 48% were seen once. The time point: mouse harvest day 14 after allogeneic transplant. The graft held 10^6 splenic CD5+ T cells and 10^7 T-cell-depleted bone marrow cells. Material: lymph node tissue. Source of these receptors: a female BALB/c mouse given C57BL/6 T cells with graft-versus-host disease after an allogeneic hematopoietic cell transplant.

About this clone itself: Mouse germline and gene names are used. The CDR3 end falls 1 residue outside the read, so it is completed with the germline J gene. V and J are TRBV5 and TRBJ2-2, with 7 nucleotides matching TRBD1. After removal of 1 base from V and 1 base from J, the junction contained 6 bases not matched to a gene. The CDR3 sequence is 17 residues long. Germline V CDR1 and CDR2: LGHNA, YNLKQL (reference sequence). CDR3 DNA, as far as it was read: TGTGCCAGCAGCCAAGCCCCCAGGGGGTTAAACACCGGGCAGCTCTAC. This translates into CASSQAPRGLNTGQLY. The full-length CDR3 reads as CASSQAPRGLNTGQLYF.

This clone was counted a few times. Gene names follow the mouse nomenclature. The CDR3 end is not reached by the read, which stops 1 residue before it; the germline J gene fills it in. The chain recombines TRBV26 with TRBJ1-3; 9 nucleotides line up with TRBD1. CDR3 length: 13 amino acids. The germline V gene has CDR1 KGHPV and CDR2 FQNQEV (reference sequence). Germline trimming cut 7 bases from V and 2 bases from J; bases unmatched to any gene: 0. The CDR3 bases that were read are TGTGCCAGCAACAGGGGGCCTGGAAATACGCTCTAT. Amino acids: CASNRGPGNTLY. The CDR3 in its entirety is CASNRGPGNTLYF.

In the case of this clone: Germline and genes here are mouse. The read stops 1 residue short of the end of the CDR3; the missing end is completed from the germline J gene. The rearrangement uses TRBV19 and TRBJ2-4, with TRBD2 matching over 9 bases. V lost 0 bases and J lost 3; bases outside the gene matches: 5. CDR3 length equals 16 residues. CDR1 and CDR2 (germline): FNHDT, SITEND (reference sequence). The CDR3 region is CASSIDWGGAQNTLYF. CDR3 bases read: TGTGCCAGCAGTATAGATTGGGGGGGCGCCCAAAACACCTTGTAC.

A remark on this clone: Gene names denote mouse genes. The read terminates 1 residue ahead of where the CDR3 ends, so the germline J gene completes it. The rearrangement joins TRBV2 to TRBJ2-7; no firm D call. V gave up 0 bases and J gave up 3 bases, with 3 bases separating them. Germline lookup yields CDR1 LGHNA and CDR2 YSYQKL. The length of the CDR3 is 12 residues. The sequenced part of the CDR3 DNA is TGTGCCAGCAGCCAAGAGCACTATGAACAGTAC. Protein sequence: CASSQEHYEQY. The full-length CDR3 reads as CASSQEHYEQYF.

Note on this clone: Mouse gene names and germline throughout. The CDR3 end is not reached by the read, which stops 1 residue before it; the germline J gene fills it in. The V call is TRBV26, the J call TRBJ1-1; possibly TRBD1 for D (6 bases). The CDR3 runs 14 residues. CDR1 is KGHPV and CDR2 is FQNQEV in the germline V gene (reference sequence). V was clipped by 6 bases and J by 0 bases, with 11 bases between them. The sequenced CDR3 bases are TGTGCCAGCAGCCCACAGGGTTCAAACACAGAAGTCTTC. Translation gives CASSPQGSNTEVF. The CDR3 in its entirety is CASSPQGSNTEVFF.

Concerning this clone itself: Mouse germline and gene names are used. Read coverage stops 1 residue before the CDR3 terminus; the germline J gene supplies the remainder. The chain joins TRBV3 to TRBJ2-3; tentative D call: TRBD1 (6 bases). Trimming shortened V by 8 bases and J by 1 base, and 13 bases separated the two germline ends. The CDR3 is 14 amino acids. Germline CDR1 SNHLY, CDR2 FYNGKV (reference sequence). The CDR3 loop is CASATGSGAETLYF. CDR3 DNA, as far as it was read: TGTGCCAGCGCCACAGGGAGCGGTGCAGAAACGCTGTAT.

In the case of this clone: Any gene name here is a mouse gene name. CDR3 sequence: CGAHGTGVSGNTLYF. CDR3 DNA, as far as it was read: TGTGGTGCTCACGGGACAGGGGTTTCTGGAAATACGCTCTAT. The chain employs TRBV20 and TRBJ1-3; 10 bases are shared with TRBD1. The read is 1 residue too short to cover the CDR3 end, so that end is filled in from the germline J gene. Germline assignment: CDR1 GFQATS and CDR2 STVNSAI. There are 15 residues in the CDR3. The V and J ends lost 5 bases and 0 bases, in that order; junction bases with no gene match: 4.

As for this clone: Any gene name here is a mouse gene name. CDR3 loop: CASSRGRDTEVFF. The sequenced part of the CDR3 DNA is TGTGCCAGTTCCAGGGGTCGGGACACAGAAGTCTTC. The chain uses TRBV12-1 and TRBJ1-1, with D tentatively TRBD1 (6 bases). The missing CDR3 end, 1 residue past where the read stops, is filled in from the germline J gene. Germline CDR1 is SGHSN and CDR2 is HYEKVE. Deletions cut 7 bases from V and 3 bases from J, with 14 bases between. The CDR3 covers 13 residues.

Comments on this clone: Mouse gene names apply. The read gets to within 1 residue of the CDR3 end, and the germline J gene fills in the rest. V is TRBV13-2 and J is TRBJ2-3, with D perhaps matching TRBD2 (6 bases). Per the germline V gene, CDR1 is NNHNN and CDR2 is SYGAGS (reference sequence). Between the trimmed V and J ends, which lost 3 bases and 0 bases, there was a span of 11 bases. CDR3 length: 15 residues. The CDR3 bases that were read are TGTGCCAGCGGTGGGCGTGGGGGTAGTGCAGAAACGCTGTAT. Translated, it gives CASGGRGGSAETLY. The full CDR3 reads CASGGRGGSAETLYF.

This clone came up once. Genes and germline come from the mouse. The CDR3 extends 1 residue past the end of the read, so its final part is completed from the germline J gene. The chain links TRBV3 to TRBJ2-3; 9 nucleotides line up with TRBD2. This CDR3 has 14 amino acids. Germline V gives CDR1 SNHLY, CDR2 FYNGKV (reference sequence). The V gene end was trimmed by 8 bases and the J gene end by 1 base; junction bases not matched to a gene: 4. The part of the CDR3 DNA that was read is TGTGCCAGCCGACTGGGGGTGGGTGCAGAAACGCTGTAT. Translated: CASRLGVGAETLY. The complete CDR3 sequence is CASRLGVGAETLYF.

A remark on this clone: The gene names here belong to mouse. The CDR3 DNA, read in part, is TGTGCCAGCTCTCGCGGACTGGGGGGCTTTCAAAACACCTTGTAC. Encoded protein: CASSRGLGGFQNTLY. The CDR3 in full is CASSRGLGGFQNTLYF. The chain couples TRBV12-1 to TRBJ2-4; 11 bases are shared with TRBD2. The observed sequence ends 1 residue before the CDR3 terminus, with the missing tail filled in from the germline J gene. Germline V CDR1 and CDR2: SGHSN, HYEKVE. The CDR3 is made up of 16 amino acids. V lost 2 bases to trimming and J lost 2 bases; unmatched junction nucleotides: 5.

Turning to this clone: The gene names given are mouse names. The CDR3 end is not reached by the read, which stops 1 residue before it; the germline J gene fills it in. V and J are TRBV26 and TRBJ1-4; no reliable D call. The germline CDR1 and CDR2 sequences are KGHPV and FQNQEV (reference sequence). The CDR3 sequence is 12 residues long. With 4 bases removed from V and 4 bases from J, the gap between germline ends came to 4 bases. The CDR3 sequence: CASSPHNERLFF. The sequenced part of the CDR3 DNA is TGTGCCAGCAGTCCGCACAACGAAAGATTATTT. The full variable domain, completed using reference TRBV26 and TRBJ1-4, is NSKVIQTPRYLVKGQGQKAKMRCIPEKGHPVVFWYQQNKNNEFKFLINFQNQEVLQQIDMTEKRFSAECPSNSPCSLEIQSSEAGDSALYLCASSPHNERLFFGHGTKLSVL.

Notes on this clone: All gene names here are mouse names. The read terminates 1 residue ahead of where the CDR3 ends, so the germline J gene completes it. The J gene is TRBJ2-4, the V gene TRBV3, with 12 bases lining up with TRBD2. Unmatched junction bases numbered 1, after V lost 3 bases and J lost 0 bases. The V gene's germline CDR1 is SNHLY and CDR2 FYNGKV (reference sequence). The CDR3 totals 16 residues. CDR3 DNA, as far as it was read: TGTGCCAGCAGCTTGGACTGGGGGGGTAGTCAAAACACCTTGTAC. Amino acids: CASSLDWGGSQNTLY. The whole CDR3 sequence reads CASSLDWGGSQNTLYF.

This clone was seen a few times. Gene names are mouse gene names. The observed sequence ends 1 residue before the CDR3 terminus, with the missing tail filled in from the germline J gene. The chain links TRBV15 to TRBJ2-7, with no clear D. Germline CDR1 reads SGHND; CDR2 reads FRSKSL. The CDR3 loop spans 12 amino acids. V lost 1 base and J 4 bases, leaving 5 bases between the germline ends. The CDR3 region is CASSLDKYEQYF. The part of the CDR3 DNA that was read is TGTGCCAGCAGTTTAGACAAATATGAACAGTAC.

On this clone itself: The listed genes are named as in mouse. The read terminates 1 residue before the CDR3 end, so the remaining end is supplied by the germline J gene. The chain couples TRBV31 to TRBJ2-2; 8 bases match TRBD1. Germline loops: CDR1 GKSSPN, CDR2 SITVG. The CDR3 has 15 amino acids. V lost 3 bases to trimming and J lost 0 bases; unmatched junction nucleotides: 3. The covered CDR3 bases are TGTGCCTGGAGCACAGGGGGAGCAAACACCGGGCAGCTCTAC. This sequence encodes CAWSTGGANTGQLY. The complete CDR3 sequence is CAWSTGGANTGQLYF. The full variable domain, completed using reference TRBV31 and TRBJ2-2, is AQTIHQWPVAEIKAVGSPLSLGCTIKGKSSPNLYWYWQATGGTLQQLFYSITVGQVESVVQLNLSASRPKDDQFILSTEKLLLSHSGFYLCAWSTGGANTGQLYFGEGSKLTVL.

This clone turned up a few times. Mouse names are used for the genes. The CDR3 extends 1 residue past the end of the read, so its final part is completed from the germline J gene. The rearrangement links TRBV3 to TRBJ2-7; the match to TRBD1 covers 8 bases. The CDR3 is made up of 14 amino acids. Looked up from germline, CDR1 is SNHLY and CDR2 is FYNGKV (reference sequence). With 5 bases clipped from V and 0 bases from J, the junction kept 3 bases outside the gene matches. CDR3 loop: CASSPTGDSYEQYF. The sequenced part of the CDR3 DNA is TGTGCCAGCAGCCCGACAGGGGACTCCTATGAACAGTAC.

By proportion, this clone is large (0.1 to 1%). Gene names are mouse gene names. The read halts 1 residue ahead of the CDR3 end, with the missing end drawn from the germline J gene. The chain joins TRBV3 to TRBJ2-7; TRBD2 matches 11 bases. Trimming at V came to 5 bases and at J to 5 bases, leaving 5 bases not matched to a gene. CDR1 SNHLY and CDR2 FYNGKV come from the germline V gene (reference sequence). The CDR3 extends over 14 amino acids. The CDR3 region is CASSALGGRDEQYF. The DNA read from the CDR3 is TGTGCCAGCAGCGCACTGGGGGGGCGCGATGAACAGTAC.

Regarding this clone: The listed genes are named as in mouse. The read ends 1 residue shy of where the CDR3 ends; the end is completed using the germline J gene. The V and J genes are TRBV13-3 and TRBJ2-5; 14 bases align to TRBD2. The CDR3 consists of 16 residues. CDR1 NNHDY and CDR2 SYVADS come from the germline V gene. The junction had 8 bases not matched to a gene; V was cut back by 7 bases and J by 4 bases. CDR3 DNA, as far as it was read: TGTGCCAGCGGTGGGGGACTGGGGGGGCGCGAAGACACCCAGTAC. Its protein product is CASGGGLGGREDTQY. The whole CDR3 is CASGGGLGGREDTQYF.

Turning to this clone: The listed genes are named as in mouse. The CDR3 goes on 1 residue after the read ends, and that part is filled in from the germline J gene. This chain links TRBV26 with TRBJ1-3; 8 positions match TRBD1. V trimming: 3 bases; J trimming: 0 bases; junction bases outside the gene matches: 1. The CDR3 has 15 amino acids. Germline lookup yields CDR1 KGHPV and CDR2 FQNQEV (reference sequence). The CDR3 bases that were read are TGTGCCAGCAGTCTCCAGGGGGCTTCTGGAAATACGCTCTAT. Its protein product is CASSLQGASGNTLY. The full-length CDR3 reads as CASSLQGASGNTLYF.

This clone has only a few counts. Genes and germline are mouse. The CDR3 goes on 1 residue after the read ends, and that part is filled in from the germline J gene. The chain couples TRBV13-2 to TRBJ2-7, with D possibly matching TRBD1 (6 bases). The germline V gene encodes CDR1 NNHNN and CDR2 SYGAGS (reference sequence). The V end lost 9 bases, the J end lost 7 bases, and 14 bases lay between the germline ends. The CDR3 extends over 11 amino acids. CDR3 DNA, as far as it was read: TGTGCCACCCAACAGGGAGGAGAACAGTAC. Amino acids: CATQQGGEQY. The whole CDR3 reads CATQQGGEQYF.

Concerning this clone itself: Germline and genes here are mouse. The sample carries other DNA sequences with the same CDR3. CDR3 sequence: CASSLANQDTQYF. The sequenced part of the CDR3 DNA is TGTGCAAGCAGCTTAGCCAACCAAGACACCCAGTAC. The genes are TRBV16 and TRBJ2-5; no clear D gene. The CDR3 end lies 1 residue beyond the end of the read and is filled in from the germline J gene. The CDR3 covers 13 residues. Germline CDR1 is SGHSA and CDR2 is FRNQAP. Trimming removed 1 base from V and 0 bases from J, with 2 bases in between.

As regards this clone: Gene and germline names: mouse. CDR3 loop: CASSSTGGQDTQYF. The sequenced part of the CDR3 DNA is TGTGCCAGCAGCTCGACTGGGGGTCAAGACACCCAGTAC. The rearrangement links TRBV3 to TRBJ2-5; 9 bases are shared with TRBD2. The read terminates 1 residue ahead of where the CDR3 ends, so the germline J gene completes it. Germline lookup yields CDR1 SNHLY and CDR2 FYNGKV (reference sequence). This CDR3 has 14 residues. V dropped 4 bases and J dropped 3; count of bases not matched to a gene: 2.

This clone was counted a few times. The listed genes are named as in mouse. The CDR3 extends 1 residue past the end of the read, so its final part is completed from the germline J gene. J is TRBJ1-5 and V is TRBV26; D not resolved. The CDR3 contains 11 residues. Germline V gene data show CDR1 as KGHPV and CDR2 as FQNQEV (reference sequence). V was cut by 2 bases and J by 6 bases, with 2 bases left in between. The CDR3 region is CASSLRQAPLF. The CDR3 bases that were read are TGTGCCAGCAGTCTGCGCCAGGCTCCGCTT.

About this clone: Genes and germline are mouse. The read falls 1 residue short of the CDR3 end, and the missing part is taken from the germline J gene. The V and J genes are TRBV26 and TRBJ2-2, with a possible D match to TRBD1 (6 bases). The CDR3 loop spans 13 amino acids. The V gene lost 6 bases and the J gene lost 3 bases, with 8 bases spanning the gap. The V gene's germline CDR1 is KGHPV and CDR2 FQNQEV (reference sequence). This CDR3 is CASSSGDTGQLYF. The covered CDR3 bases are TGTGCCAGCAGCTCAGGGGACACCGGGCAGCTCTAC.

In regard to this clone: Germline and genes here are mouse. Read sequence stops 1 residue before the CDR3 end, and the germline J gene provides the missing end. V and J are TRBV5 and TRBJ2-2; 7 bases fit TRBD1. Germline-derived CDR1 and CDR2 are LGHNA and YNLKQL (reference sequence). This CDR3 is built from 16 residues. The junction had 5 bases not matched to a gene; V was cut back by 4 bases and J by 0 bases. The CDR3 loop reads CASSRPGQSNTGQLYF. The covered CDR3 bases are TGTGCCAGCAGCCGCCCGGGACAGTCAAACACCGGGCAGCTCTAC.

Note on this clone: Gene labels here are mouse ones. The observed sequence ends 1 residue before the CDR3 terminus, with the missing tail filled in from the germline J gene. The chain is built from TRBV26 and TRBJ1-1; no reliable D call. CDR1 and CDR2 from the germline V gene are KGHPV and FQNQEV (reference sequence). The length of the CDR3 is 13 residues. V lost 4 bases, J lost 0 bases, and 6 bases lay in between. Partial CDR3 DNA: TGTGCCAGCAGTCAGCAATCAAACACAGAAGTCTTC. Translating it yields CASSQQSNTEVF. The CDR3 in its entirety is CASSQQSNTEVFF. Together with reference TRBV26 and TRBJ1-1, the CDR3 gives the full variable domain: NSKVIQTPRYLVKGQGQKAKMRCIPEKGHPVVFWYQQNKNNEFKFLINFQNQEVLQQIDMTEKRFSAECPSNSPCSLEIQSSEAGDSALYLCASSQQSNTEVFFGKGTRLTVV.

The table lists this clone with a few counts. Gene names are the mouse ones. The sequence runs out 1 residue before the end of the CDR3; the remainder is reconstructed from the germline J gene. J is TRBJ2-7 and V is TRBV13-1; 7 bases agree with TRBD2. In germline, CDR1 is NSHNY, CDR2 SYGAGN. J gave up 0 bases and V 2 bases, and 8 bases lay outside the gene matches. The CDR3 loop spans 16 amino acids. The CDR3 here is CASSDRPGGGSYEQYF. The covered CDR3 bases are TGTGCCAGCAGTGACCGACCCGGGGGGGGCTCCTATGAACAGTAC.

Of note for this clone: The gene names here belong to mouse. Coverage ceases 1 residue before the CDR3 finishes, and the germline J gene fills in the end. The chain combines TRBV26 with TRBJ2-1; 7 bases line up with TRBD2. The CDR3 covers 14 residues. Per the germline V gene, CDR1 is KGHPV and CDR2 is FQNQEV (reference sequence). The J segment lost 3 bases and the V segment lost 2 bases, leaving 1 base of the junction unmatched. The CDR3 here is CASSLGGGYAEQFF. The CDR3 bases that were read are TGTGCCAGCAGTCTGGGGGGGGGCTATGCTGAGCAGTTC.

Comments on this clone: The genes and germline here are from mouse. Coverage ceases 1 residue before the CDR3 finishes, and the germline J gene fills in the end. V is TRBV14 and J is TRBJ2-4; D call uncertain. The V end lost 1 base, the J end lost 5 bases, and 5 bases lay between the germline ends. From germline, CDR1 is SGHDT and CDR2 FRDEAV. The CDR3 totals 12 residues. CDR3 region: CASSFGRNTLYF. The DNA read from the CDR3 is TGTGCCAGCAGTTTCGGAAGAAACACCTTGTAC. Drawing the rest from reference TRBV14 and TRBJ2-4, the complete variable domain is EAGVTQSPRYAVLQEGQAVSFWCDPISGHDTLYWYQQPRDQGPQLLVYFRDEAVIDNSQLPSDRFSAVRPKGTNSTLKIQSAKQGDTATYLCASSFGRNTLYFGAGTRLSVL.

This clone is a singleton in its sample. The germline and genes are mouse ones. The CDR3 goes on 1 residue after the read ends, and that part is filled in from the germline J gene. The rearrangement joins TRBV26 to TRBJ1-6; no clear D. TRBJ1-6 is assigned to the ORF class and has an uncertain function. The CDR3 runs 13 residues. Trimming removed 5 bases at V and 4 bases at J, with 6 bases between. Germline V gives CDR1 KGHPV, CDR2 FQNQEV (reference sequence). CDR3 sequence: CASSSGYNSPLYF. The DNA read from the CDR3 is TGTGCCAGCAGTTCAGGATATAATTCGCCCCTCTAC.